This TCR beta chain was captured in a study of T cell changes during pregnancy in multiple sclerosis. Only in-frame clones appear in the TCRdb table, and some are missing; sequencing was by immunoSEQ multiplex PCR. The sample has 70,000 or so clones, approximately 91% seen once; the top ten hold roughly 1.4%. The V end was cut by 3 bases, the J end by 0 bases, with 10 bases between. CDR1 and CDR2 (germline): SGDLS, YYNGEE. The CDR3 runs 14 residues. The source material was peripheral blood, sampled in the third trimester of pregnancy. The receptor was isolated from a female donor with multiple sclerosis, enrolled in a pregnancy study. The chain uses TRBV9 and TRBJ2-7; TRBD2 might be the D (6 bases). The CDR3 coding sequence is TGTGCCAGCAGCGAGGCGGGGAGCTCCTACGAGCAGTACTTC. Amino acid sequence: CASSEAGSSYEQYF. Complete variable domain (other parts from reference TRBV9 and TRBJ2-7): DSGVTQTPKHLITATGQRVTLRCSPRSGDLSVYWYQQSLDQGLQFLIQYYNGEERAKGNILERFSAQQFPDLHSELNLSSLELGDSALYFCASSEAGSSYEQYFGPGTRLTVT.